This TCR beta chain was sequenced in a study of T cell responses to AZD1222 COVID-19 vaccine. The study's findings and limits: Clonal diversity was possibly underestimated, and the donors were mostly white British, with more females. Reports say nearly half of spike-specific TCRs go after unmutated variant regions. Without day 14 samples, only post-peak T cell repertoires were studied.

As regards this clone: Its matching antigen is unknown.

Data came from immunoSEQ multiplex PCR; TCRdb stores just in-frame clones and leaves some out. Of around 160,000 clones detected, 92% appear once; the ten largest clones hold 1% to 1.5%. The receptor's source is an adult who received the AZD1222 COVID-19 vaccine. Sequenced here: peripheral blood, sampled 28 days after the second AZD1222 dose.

The CDR3 region is CASSEVSRVANQPQHF. As DNA, the CDR3 is TGTGCCAGCAGTGAAGTAAGCAGGGTGGCCAATCAGCCCCAGCATTTT. The chain is built from TRBV2 and TRBJ1-5, with D possibly being TRBD1 (5 bases). The CDR3 totals 16 residues. The ends were cut back, 1 base at V and 3 bases at J, with 13 bases in the middle. Germline V CDR1 and CDR2: SNHLY, FYNNEI.